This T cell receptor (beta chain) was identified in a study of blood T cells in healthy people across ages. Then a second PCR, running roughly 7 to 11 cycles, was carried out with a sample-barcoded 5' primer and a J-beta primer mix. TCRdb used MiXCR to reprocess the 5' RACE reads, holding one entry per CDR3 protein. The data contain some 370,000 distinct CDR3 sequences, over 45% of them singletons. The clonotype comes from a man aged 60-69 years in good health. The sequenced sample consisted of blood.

The CDR3 here is CASRPSSGRAHEQFF. In nucleotides, the CDR3 is TGTGCCAGCAGACCCTCTAGCGGGAGGGCACATGAGCAGTTCTTC. J is TRBJ2-1 and V is TRBV28, with 12 bases that match TRBD2. J gave up 8 bases and V 6 bases, and 8 bases lay outside the gene matches. CDR1 is MDHEN and CDR2 is SYDVKM in the germline V gene. The CDR3 has 15 amino acids.